This T cell receptor (beta chain) was obtained from a study of blood T cell repertoires in COVID-19. Study information: The samples span acute and convalescent COVID-19 from the United States, Italy and Spain. In each case, the material was cDNA or gDNA derived from T cells, B-cell-depleted T cells, or PBMCs.

The V end lost 4 bases, the J end lost 0 bases, and 15 bases lay between the germline ends. Germline loops: CDR1 SGHTA, CDR2 FQGNSA. This CDR3 has 16 residues. The authors' processing: Reference gene primer amplification gave estimated nucleated cell counts. Profiled with immunoSEQ multiplex PCR; TCRdb holds only in-frame clones, not every one. V and J calls and clone size are those listed in that table; D and trimming were worked out from the DNA. Of around 140,000 clones listed, around nine tenths were seen once; the top ten hold less than 3%. The chain combines TRBV7-2 with TRBJ2-5; D may be TRBD2 (6 bases). The specimen was peripheral blood. The TCR comes from a man in his sixties with active or convalescent COVID-19. In DNA form, the CDR3 reads TGTGCCAGCAGCTCTAGGGTCGGAGGGTACCAAGAGACCCAGTACTTC. It specifies CASSSRVGGYQETQYF.